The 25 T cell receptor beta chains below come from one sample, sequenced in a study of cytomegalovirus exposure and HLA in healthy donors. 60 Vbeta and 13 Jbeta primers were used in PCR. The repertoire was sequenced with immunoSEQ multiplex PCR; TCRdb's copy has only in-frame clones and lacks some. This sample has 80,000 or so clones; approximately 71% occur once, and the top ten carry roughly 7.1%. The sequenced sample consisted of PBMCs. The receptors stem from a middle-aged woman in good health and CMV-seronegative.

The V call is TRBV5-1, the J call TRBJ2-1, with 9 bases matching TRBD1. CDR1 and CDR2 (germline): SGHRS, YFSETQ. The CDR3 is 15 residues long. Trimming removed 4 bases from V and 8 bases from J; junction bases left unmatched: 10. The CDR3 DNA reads TGCGCCAGCAGCCGGCCGGGACAGGGAACCCATGAGCAGTTCTTC. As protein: CASSRPGQGTHEQFF.

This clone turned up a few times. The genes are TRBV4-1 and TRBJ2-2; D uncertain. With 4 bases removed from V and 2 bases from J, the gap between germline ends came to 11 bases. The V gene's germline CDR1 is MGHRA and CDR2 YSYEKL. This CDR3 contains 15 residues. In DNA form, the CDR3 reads TGCGCCAGCAGCCCGGTTGCACCTAACACCGGGGAGCTGTTTTTT. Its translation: CASSPVAPNTGELFF.

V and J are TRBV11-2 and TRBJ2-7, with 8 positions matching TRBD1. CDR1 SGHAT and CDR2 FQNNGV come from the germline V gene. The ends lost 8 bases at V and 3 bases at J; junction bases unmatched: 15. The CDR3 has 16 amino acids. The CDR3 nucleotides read TGTGCCAGCCGTCCCCTTCGCGGACAGGGTAACTACGAGCAGTACTTC. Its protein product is CASRPLRGQGNYEQYF.

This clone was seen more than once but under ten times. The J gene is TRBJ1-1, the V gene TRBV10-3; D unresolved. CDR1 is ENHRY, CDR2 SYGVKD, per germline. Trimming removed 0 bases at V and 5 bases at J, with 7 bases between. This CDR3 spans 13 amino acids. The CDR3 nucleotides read TGTGCCATCAGTGAGTCGAGTCTGACTGAAGCTTTCTTT. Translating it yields CAISESSLTEAFF.

In DNA form, the CDR3 reads TGTGCCAGCAGCTTGTATCAGGGCGGACAGCCCCAGCATTTT. The encoded protein is CASSLYQGGQPQHF. The J gene is TRBJ1-5, the V gene TRBV7-8; the D gene is possibly TRBD1 (5 bases). The germline V gene has CDR1 SGHVS and CDR2 FQNEAQ. This CDR3 has 14 residues. V shed 3 bases and J shed 7 bases, with 13 bases lying between them.

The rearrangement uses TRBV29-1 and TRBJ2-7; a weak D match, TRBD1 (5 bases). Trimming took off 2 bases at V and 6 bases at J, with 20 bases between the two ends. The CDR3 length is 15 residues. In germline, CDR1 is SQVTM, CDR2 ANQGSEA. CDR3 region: CSVERQGKGLLEQYF. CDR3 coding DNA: TGCAGCGTTGAACGCCAGGGAAAGGGGCTTCTCGAGCAGTACTTC.

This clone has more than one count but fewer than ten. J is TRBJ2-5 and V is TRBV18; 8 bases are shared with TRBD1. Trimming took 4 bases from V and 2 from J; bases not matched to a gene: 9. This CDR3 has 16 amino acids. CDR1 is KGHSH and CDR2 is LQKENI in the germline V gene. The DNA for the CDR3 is TGTGCCAGCTCACAATCCCGACAGGGGTCACAAGAGACCCAGTACTTC. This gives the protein CASSQSRQGSQETQYF.

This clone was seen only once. The CDR3 loop reads CASSTNPRATLHF. CDR3 DNA sequence: TGTGCCAGCAGCACCAACCCCAGGGCCACCCTCCACTTT. V is TRBV7-2 and J is TRBJ1-6; the D gene is possibly TRBD1 (5 bases). V gave up 5 bases and J gave up 14 bases, with 16 bases separating them. This CDR3 is 13 amino acids long. Per the germline V gene, CDR1 is SGHTA and CDR2 is FQGNSA.

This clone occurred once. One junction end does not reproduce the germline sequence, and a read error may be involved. The CDR3 is CASSANTGELFF. The CDR3 nucleotides read TGTGCCAGCAGCGCGAATACCGGGGAGCTGTTTTTT. The V gene is TRBV5-4, the J gene TRBJ2-2; D remains ambiguous. The CDR3 is 12 residues long. Looked up from germline, CDR1 is SGHNT and CDR2 is YYREEE (reference sequence).

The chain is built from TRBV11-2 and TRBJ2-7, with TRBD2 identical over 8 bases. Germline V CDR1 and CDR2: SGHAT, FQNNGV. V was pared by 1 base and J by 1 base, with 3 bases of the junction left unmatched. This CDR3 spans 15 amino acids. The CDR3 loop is CASSLAKRGSYEQYF. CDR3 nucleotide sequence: TGTGCCAGCAGCTTAGCAAAGCGGGGGTCCTACGAGCAGTACTTC.

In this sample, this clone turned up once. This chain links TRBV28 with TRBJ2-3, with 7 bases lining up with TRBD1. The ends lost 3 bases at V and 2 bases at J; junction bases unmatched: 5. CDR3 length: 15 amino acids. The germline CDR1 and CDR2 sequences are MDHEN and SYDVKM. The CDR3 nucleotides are TGTGCCAGCAGTTTCCCAGGGACAGACACAGATACGCAGTATTTT. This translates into CASSFPGTDTDTQYF.

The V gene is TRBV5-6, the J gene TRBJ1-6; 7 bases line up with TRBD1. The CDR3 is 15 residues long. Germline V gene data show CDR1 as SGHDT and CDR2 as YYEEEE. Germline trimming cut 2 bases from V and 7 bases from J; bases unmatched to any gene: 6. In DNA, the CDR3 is TGTGCCAGCAGCTTTCTGACAGGGCCAAATTCACCCCTCCACTTT. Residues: CASSFLTGPNSPLHF.

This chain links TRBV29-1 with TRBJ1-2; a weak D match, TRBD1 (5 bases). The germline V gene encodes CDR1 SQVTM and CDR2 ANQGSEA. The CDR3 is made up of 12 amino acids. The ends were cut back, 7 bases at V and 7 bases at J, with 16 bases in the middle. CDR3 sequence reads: CSARRGGSGYTF. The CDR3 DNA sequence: TGCAGCGCGAGGCGGGGGGGGTCTGGCTACACCTTC.

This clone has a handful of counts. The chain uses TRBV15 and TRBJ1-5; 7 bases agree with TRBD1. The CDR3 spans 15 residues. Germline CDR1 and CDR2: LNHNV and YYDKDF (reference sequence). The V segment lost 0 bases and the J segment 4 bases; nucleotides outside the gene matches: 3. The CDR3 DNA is TGTGCCACCAGCAGAGAGGGGACAGCAAATCAGCCCCAGCATTTT. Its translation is CATSREGTANQPQHF.

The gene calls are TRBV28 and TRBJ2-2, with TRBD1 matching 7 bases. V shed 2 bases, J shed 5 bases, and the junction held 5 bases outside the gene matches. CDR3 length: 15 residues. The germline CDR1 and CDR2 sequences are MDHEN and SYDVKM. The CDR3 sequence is CASSLMGQLTGELFF. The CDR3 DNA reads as TGTGCCAGCAGTTTAATGGGACAGCTAACCGGGGAGCTGTTTTTT.

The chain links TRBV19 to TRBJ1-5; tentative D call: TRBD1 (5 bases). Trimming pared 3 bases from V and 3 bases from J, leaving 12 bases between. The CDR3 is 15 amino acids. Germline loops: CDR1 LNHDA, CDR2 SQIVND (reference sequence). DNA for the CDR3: TGTGCCAGTAGTATGGGCAGGGTTAACAATCAGCCCCAGCATTTT. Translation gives CASSMGRVNNQPQHF.

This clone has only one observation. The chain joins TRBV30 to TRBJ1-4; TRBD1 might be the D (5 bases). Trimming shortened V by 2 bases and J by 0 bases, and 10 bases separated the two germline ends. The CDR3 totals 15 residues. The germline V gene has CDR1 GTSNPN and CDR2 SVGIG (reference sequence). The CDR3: CAWSQGSTTNEKLFF. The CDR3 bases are TGTGCCTGGAGTCAGGGATCCACAACTAATGAAAAACTGTTTTTT.

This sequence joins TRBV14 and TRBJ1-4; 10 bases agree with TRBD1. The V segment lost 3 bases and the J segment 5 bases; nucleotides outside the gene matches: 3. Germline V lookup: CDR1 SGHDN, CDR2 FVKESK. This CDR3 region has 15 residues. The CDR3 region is CASSHLGQGNEKLFF. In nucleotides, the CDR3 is TGTGCCAGCAGCCACCTGGGACAGGGGAATGAAAAACTGTTTTTT.

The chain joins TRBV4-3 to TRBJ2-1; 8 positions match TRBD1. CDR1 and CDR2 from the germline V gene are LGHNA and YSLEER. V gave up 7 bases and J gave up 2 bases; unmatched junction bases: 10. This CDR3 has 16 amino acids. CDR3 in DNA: TGCGCCAGCACCAAAGCCACAGGGGGAGCCTACAATGAGCAGTTCTTC. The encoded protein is CASTKATGGAYNEQFF.

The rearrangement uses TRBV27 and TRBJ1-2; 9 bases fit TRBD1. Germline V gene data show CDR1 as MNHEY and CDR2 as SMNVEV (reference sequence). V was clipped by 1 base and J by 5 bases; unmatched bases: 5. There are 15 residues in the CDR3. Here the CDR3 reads CASSLWGQGGYGYTF. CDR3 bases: TGTGCCAGCAGTTTATGGGGACAGGGTGGGTATGGCTACACCTTC.

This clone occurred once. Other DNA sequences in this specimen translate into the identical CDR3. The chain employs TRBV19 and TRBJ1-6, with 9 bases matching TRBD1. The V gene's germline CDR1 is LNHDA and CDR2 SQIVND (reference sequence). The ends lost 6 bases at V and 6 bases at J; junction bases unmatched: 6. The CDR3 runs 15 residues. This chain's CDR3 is CASSSRTGANSPLHF. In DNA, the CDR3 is TGTGCCAGTAGCTCGAGGACAGGGGCTAATTCACCCCTCCACTTT.

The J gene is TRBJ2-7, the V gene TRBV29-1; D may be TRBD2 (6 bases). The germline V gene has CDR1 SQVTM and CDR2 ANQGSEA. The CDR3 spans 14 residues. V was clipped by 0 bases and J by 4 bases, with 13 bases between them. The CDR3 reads CSVEDRGSNYEQYF. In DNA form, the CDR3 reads TGCAGCGTTGAAGATCGGGGGTCGAATTACGAGCAGTACTTC.

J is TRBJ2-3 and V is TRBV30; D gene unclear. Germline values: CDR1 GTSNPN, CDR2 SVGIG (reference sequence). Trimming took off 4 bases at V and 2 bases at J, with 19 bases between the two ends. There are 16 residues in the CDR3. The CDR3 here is CAWTRQAVTFTDTQYF. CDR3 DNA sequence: TGTGCCTGGACCCGGCAGGCAGTTACCTTCACAGATACGCAGTATTTT.

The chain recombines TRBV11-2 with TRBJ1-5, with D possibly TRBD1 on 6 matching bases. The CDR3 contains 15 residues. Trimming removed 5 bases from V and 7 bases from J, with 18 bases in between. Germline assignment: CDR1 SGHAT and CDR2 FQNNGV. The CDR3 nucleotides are TGTGCCAGCAGCCCTACGGGGGGCTCGGGGCAGCCCCAGCATTTT. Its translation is CASSPTGGSGQPQHF.

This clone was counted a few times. DNA of the CDR3: TGCGCCAGCAGTGCAGCAGGGGATGGGTTGATGGGCACTGAAGCTTTCTTT. As protein: CASSAAGDGLMGTEAFF. The chain is built from TRBV10-1 and TRBJ1-1, with D perhaps TRBD1 (6 bases). Trimming stripped 4 bases from V and 4 bases from J, with 22 bases between. From germline, CDR1 is WNHNN and CDR2 SYGVQD (reference sequence). There are 17 residues in the CDR3.